This T cell receptor (beta chain) was captured in a study of blood T cell repertoires in COVID-19. Per the original data handling: Amplifying reference gene primers gave estimates of nucleated cell counts. TCRdb's copy holds only in-frame clones and misses some; the assay was immunoSEQ multiplex PCR. Clone size and the V and J calls come from that table; the DNA yielded D and trimming. The profile shows approximately 150,000 clones, 60% to 85% of them singletons. V was clipped by 9 bases and J by 4 bases; unmatched bases: 2. This CDR3 contains 12 residues. Germline V CDR1 and CDR2: MNHEY, SVGAGI. Sequencing was carried out using peripheral blood. This TCR derives from a woman aged 55-75 years with COVID-19, enrolled during active disease. V is TRBV6-5 and J is TRBJ1-1; 10 bases align to TRBD1. This chain's CDR3 is CASGQGVTEAFF. CDR3 nucleotides: TGTGCCAGTGGACAGGGGGTCACTGAAGCTTTCTTT.